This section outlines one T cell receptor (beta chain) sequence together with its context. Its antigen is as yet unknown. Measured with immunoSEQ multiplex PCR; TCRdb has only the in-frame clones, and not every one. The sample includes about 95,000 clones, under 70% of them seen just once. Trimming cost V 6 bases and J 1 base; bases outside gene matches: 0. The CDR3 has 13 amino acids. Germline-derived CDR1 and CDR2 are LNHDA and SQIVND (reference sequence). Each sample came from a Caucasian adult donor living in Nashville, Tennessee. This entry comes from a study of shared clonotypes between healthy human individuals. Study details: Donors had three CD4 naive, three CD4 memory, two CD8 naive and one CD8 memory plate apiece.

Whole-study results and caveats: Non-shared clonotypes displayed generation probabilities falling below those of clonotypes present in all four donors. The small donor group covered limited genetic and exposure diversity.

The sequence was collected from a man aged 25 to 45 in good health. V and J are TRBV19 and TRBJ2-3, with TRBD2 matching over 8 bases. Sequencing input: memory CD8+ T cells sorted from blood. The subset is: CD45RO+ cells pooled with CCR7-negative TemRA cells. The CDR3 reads CASRLAGTDTQYF. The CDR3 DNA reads TGTGCCAGTAGACTAGCGGGCACAGATACGCAGTATTTT.